These 9 T cell receptor beta chains share one sample of origin, sequenced in a study of blood T cell repertoires in COVID-19. The assay was immunoSEQ multiplex PCR, and TCRdb's table has in-frame clones only and misses some. The profile shows roughly 230,000 clones, around nine tenths of them singletons. Sequencing input: PBMCs or T cells enriched from blood (not recorded which). The receptors come from a woman aged 25 to 39 with acute COVID-19.

This rearrangement joins TRBV2 to TRBJ2-7; perhaps TRBD1 as D (5 bases). Trimming removed 8 bases at V and 0 bases at J, with 14 bases between. The CDR3 loop spans 14 amino acids. The germline CDR1 and CDR2 sequences are SNHLY and FYNNEI. This chain's CDR3 is CASRQTATSYEQYF. Written as DNA, the CDR3 is TGTGCCAGCCGGCAGACAGCTACCTCCTACGAGCAGTACTTC.

The chain employs TRBV5-1 and TRBJ2-7; 7 bases are a match to TRBD2. Germline lookup yields CDR1 SGHRS and CDR2 YFSETQ. The length of the CDR3 is 15 residues. The ends lost 1 base at V and 2 bases at J; junction bases unmatched: 6. The DNA for the CDR3 is TGCGCCAGCAGCTTGAACGGGGGGTCTACCTACGAGCAGTACTTC. Protein: CASSLNGGSTYEQYF.

V and J are TRBV15 and TRBJ1-4; D is unresolved. V was pared by 8 bases and J by 6 bases, with 16 bases between. Per the germline V gene, CDR1 is LNHNV and CDR2 is YYDKDF (reference sequence). This CDR3 region has 14 residues. The CDR3 region is CATRPYIRDEKLFF. In DNA form, the CDR3 reads TGTGCCACCCGACCCTACATACGGGATGAAAAACTGTTTTTT.

The chain carries TRBV30 and TRBJ1-2; TRBD1 matches at 8 bases. Germline V gene data show CDR1 as GTSNPN and CDR2 as SVGIG (reference sequence). With V trimmed by 3 bases and J by 11 bases, 2 bases remained unmatched. This CDR3 spans 10 amino acids. CDR3 coding DNA: TGTGCCTGGAGATACAGGGGGTACACCTTC. Translation: CAWRYRGYTF.

The genes are TRBV29-1 and TRBJ1-3; weak D call: TRBD1 (5 bases). The CDR3 is made up of 12 amino acids. The germline gives CDR1 SQVTM, CDR2 ANQGSEA. Trimming shortened V by 6 bases and J by 3 bases, and 9 bases separated the two germline ends. CDR3 loop: CSVVTDGNTIYF. CDR3 coding DNA: TGCAGCGTAGTGACAGATGGAAACACCATATATTTT.

V gene TRBV10-3 combines with J gene TRBJ1-1, with a tentative D call TRBD1 (6 bases). V lost 6 bases, J lost 5 bases, and 16 bases lay in between. Looked up from germline, CDR1 is ENHRY and CDR2 is SYGVKD. This CDR3 has 14 amino acids. The CDR3 loop reads CAISPIMGATEAFF. The CDR3 bases are TGTGCCATCAGCCCGATCATGGGGGCTACTGAAGCTTTCTTT.

This clone was detected once. The chain combines TRBV3-1 (or the pseudogene TRBV3-2) with TRBJ2-3; 10 bases map to TRBD2. Germline V gene sequence: CDR1 LGHDT, CDR2 YNNKEL (reference sequence). The junction had 9 bases not matched to a gene; V was cut back by 3 bases and J by 6 bases. The CDR3 spans 16 residues. In DNA, the CDR3 is TGTGCCAGCAGCCAGGTGGGACTAGCGCGGTGGGATACGCAGTATTTT. Its protein is CASSQVGLARWDTQYF.

This chain joins TRBV7-9 and TRBJ1-6, with D maybe TRBD1 (6 bases). The germline V gene has CDR1 SEHNR and CDR2 FQNEAQ (reference sequence). Between the trimmed V and J ends, which lost 5 bases and 7 bases, there was a span of 12 bases. The CDR3 has 14 amino acids. The CDR3 DNA follows: TGTGCCAGCAGCCCCAGACAGGAGAATTCACCCCTCCACTTT. Protein: CASSPRQENSPLHF.

The rearrangement uses TRBV19 and TRBJ2-1; 14 positions match TRBD2. CDR3 size: 17 residues. Unmatched junction bases numbered 6, after V lost 5 bases and J lost 3 bases. The germline gives CDR1 LNHDA, CDR2 SQIVND (reference sequence). The CDR3 region is CASSSGLAGEIYNEQFF. DNA for the CDR3: TGTGCCAGTAGTTCGGGACTAGCGGGGGAGATCTACAATGAGCAGTTCTTC.